What follows are 23 T cell receptor beta chains derived from one specimen sequenced in a study of CD8+CD57+ T cells in acquired aplastic anemia. Researchers used genomic DNA as the template to profile TCR beta VDJ and CDR3. TCRdb passed the reads through MiXCR, listing each CDR3 protein once. The sample gives about 190,000 distinct CDR3 sequences, around 59% of which show up once; 16% is in the top ten. Sequencing input: sorted CD4+, CD8+, or CD8+CD57+ T cells (not recorded which) from PBMCs. Receptor source: a human donor in good health, serving as a control.

V usage is TRBV11-2 and J usage is TRBJ1-6, with D tentatively TRBD1 (6 bases). The CDR3 consists of 16 residues. Germline CDR1 SGHAT, CDR2 FQNNGV. V was clipped by 6 bases and J by 2 bases, with 14 bases between them. CDR3 nucleotide sequence: TGTGCCAGCAGGGACGCAGGGGCGGCCTATAATTCACCCCTCCACTTT. It translates to CASRDAGAAYNSPLHF.

On this clonotype: The CDR3 end shows no conserved phenylalanine or tryptophan, and so a read error is likely. This rearrangement joins TRBV7-4 to TRBJ2-7; D call uncertain. V was pared by 1 base and J by 1 base, with 8 bases between. CDR3 length: 14 residues. Germline CDR1 is SGHVT and CDR2 is SQSDAQ. The CDR3 region has the DNA TGTGCCAGCAGCTTAGATATGACGTCCTACGAGCAGTACCTC. Amino acid sequence: CASSLDMTSYEQYL.

This clonotype was recorded at least ten times. The J gene is TRBJ2-7, the V gene TRBV19; possibly TRBD1 for D (5 bases). This CDR3 is 11 amino acids long. The germline V and J ends were trimmed by 4 bases and 12 bases, with 13 bases remaining between them. Germline V gene data show CDR1 as LNHDA and CDR2 as SQIVND (reference sequence). CDR3 residues: CASSTVDSLYF. For the CDR3, the DNA is TGTGCCAGTAGTACCGTCGACAGTCTGTACTTC.

This clonotype was detected many times. This rearrangement joins TRBV6-6 to TRBJ1-4; D gene unclear. Germline CDR1 is MNHNY and CDR2 is SVGAGI (reference sequence). Trimming left V 7 bases short and J 0 bases short, with 9 bases between. CDR3 length: 14 amino acids. CDR3: CASIETATNEKLFF. CDR3 DNA: TGTGCCAGCATCGAGACTGCAACTAATGAAAAACTGTTTTTT.

Comment on this clonotype: A read error may produce the germline difference seen at one junction end. The rearrangement links TRBV7-2 to TRBJ1-4; 7 bases line up with TRBD1. CDR1 is SGHTA, CDR2 FQGNSA, per germline. The CDR3 has 16 amino acids. CDR3 in amino acids: CASSSRQGSTNERLFF. DNA for the CDR3: TGTGCCAGCAGCTCACGACAGGGCTCAACCAATGAAAGACTGTTTTTT.

This clonotype was detected many times. This sequence joins TRBV7-2 and TRBJ2-5; TRBD1 aligns across 7 bases. This CDR3 has 15 amino acids. Germline assignment: CDR1 SGHTA and CDR2 FQGNSA. The J segment lost 5 bases and the V segment lost 1 base, leaving 7 bases of the junction unmatched. The CDR3 loop is CASSLVRGGGETQYF. The DNA of the CDR3 is TGTGCCAGCAGCTTAGTAAGAGGGGGCGGGGAGACCCAGTACTTC.

The CDR3 loop is CASSLEGERSYNEQFF. DNA of the CDR3: TGTGCCAGCAGCTTAGAAGGGGAGAGGTCCTACAATGAGCAGTTCTTC. This chain joins TRBV7-2 and TRBJ2-1; D assignment may be TRBD1 or TRBD2 (5 bases each). Germline assignment: CDR1 SGHTA and CDR2 FQGNSA. There are 16 residues in the CDR3. Trimming took off 1 base at V and 1 base at J, with 11 bases between the two ends.

In its sample, this clonotype was seen once. It may be a read error: a sequence one base away is much more abundant. The V and J genes are TRBV7-2 and TRBJ2-3; D may be TRBD2 (6 bases). The germline gives CDR1 SGHTA, CDR2 FQGNSA. The CDR3 length is 14 residues. The CDR3 here is CASEGREREDAQYF. CDR3 DNA sequence: TGTGCCAGCGAAGGGCGGGAACGGGAAGATGCGCAGTATTTT.

This chain links TRBV7-8 with TRBJ1-1; D is possibly TRBD1 (5 bases). The V gene's germline CDR1 is SGHVS and CDR2 FQNEAQ. CDR3 length: 14 amino acids. Trimming took off 6 bases at V and 1 base at J, with 12 bases between the two ends. The chain's CDR3 is CASSAGAGNTEAFF. The CDR3 nucleotides are TGTGCCAGCAGTGCCGGGGCCGGGAACACTGAAGCTTTCTTT.

This clonotype was counted only a few times. The V and J genes are TRBV12-3 or TRBV12-4 and TRBJ1-1; no clear D gene. The CDR3 loop spans 10 amino acids. Trimming cost V 1 base and J 11 bases, with 5 bases left between them. The chain's CDR3 is CASSLGAAFF. CDR3 nucleotides: TGTGCCAGCAGTTTAGGGGCCGCTTTCTTT.

At least ten counts were recorded for this clonotype. The CDR3 DNA sequence: TGTGCCAGCAGTTTAGTGGTTGGGGGGACTCACTATGGCTACACCTTC. Translation gives CASSLVVGGTHYGYTF. The rearrangement links TRBV12-3 or TRBV12-4 to TRBJ1-2; D is possibly TRBD1 (5 bases). There are 16 residues in the CDR3. The ends were cut back, 1 base at V and 3 bases at J, with 15 bases in the middle.

This clonotype has at least ten counts. The genes are TRBV19 and TRBJ1-1; perhaps TRBD1 as D (6 bases). V was cut by 4 bases and J by 8 bases, with 11 bases left in between. From germline, CDR1 is LNHDA and CDR2 SQIVND (reference sequence). The CDR3 runs to 12 residues. CDR3 region: CASSTSGTEAFF. CDR3 in DNA: TGTGCCAGTAGTACATCCGGGACAGAAGCTTTCTTT.

This sequence joins TRBV20-1 and TRBJ1-2; the match to TRBD1 covers 7 bases. J lost 7 bases, V lost 2 bases, and 7 bases had no gene match. Germline assignment: CDR1 DFQATT and CDR2 SNEGSKA (reference sequence). CDR3 size: 13 residues. The CDR3 reads CSARRTGASGYTF. Here the CDR3 DNA reads TGCAGTGCTAGACGTACAGGGGCGAGTGGCTACACCTTC.

This clonotype was found many times. The chain combines TRBV29-1 with TRBJ1-6, with D tentatively TRBD1 (5 bases). V was shortened by 3 bases and J by 7 bases, with 10 bases between the two germline ends. Germline CDR1 and CDR2: SQVTM and ANQGSEA. The CDR3 contains 13 residues. As DNA, the CDR3 is TGCAGCGTTGAGGTGACAGCAAATTCACCCCTCCACTTT. Its translation is CSVEVTANSPLHF.

This clonotype was seen many times. Here the CDR3 DNA reads TGTGCCAGTAGTAAGGGCTGGGGCAATCAGCCCCAGCATTTT. This codes for CASSKGWGNQPQHF. The genes are TRBV19 and TRBJ1-5; D is unclear. Germline V lookup: CDR1 LNHDA, CDR2 SQIVND (reference sequence). The V end lost 4 bases, the J end lost 2 bases, and 9 bases lay between the germline ends. The CDR3 covers 14 residues.

Many counts were recorded for this clonotype. J is TRBJ2-2 and V is TRBV25-1, with D uncertain. From germline, CDR1 is MGHDK and CDR2 SYGVNS. This CDR3 comprises 11 residues. Trimming cost V 2 bases and J 5 bases, with 0 bases left between them. CDR3 sequence reads: CASSETGELFF. CDR3 nucleotides: TGTGCCAGCAGTGAAACCGGGGAGCTGTTTTTT.

The chain joins TRBV6-6 to TRBJ1-1; possible D gene TRBD1, 5 bases. V was cut by 9 bases and J by 1 base, with 12 bases left in between. This CDR3 is 13 amino acids long. Germline V gene lookup returns CDR1 MNHNY and CDR2 SVGAGI (reference sequence). The CDR3 sequence is CASKQEENTEAFF. DNA for the CDR3: TGTGCCAGTAAACAGGAAGAGAACACTGAAGCTTTCTTT.

This clonotype has ten or more counts. The V and J genes are TRBV5-8 and TRBJ1-2; D gene unclear. Per the germline V gene, CDR1 is SGHTS and CDR2 is YDEGEE. V lost 3 bases and J lost 5, with 20 bases in between. This CDR3 spans 16 amino acids. CDR3 DNA: TGTGCCAGCAGCTCTTTGAGAGGACTTTGGGCTTATGGCTACACCTTC. It is translated as CASSSLRGLWAYGYTF.

V usage is TRBV15 and J usage is TRBJ1-1, with D hard to call. Germline lookup yields CDR1 LNHNV and CDR2 YYDKDF (reference sequence). This CDR3 has 14 residues. V dropped 4 bases and J dropped 5 bases, with 14 bases sitting between them. CDR3 nucleotides: TGTGCCACCAGCATGCCGATAGTGGGGACTGAAGCTTTCTTT. The encoded protein is CATSMPIVGTEAFF.

This rearrangement joins TRBV7-9 to TRBJ2-7; D possibly corresponds to TRBD1 (6 bases). The V and J ends lost 6 bases and 1 base respectively, with 16 bases between them. The CDR3 spans 15 residues. The germline CDR1 and CDR2 sequences are SEHNR and FQNEAQ (reference sequence). The CDR3 spells CASSSTTGPSYEQYF. In nucleotides, the CDR3 is TGTGCCAGCAGTTCTACAACAGGGCCTTCCTACGAGCAGTACTTC.

The V gene is TRBV19, the J gene TRBJ1-4; D gene unclear. Germline values: CDR1 LNHDA, CDR2 SQIVND (reference sequence). The CDR3 runs to 14 residues. With 5 bases removed from V and 5 bases from J, the gap between germline ends came to 12 bases. The CDR3 sequence: CASSGRGTNEKLFF. The CDR3, as DNA: TGTGCCAGTAGTGGGAGAGGAACGAATGAAAAACTGTTTTTT.

This clonotype was counted at least ten times. The V call is TRBV6-5, the J call TRBJ1-1; the D gene is possibly TRBD1 (6 bases). This CDR3 comprises 15 residues. CDR1 and CDR2 (germline): MNHEY, SVGAGI. Between the trimmed V and J ends, which lost 5 bases and 6 bases, there was a span of 19 bases. Here the CDR3 DNA reads TGTGCCAGCAGTCCGCGACAGGCGGGCAGTCCTGAAGCTTTCTTT. This translates into CASSPRQAGSPEAFF.

About this clonotype itself: This likely comes from a read error, as the CDR3 has no conserved phenylalanine or tryptophan at its end. It is unclear where the CDR3 begins or ends on the DNA, so no DNA is shown, and the CDR3 is as TCRdb lists it. The chain has TRBV4-3 and TRBJ1-6. The CDR3 extends over 18 residues, inclusive of both ends. Per the germline V gene, CDR1 is LGHNA and CDR2 is YSLEER. CDR3 residues: CASSQEHGHSSYNSPFHS.